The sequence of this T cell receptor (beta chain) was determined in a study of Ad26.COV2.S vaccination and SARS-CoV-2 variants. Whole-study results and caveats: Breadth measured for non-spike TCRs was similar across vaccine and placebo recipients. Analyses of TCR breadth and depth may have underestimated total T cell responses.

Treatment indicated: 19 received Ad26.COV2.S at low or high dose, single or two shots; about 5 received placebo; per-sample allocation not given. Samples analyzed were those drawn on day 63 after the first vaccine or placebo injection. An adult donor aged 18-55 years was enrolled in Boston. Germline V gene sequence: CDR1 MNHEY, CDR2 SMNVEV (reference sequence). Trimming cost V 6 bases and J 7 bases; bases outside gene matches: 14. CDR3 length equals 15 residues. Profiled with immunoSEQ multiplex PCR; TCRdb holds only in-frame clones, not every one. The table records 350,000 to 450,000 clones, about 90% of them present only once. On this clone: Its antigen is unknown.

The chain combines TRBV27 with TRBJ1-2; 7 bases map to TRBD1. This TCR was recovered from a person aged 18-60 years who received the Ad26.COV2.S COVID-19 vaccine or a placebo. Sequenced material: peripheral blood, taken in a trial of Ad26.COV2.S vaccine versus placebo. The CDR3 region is CASRRDRDSPGGYTF. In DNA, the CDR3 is TGTGCCAGCAGGAGAGATCGGGACAGTCCAGGTGGCTACACCTTC.